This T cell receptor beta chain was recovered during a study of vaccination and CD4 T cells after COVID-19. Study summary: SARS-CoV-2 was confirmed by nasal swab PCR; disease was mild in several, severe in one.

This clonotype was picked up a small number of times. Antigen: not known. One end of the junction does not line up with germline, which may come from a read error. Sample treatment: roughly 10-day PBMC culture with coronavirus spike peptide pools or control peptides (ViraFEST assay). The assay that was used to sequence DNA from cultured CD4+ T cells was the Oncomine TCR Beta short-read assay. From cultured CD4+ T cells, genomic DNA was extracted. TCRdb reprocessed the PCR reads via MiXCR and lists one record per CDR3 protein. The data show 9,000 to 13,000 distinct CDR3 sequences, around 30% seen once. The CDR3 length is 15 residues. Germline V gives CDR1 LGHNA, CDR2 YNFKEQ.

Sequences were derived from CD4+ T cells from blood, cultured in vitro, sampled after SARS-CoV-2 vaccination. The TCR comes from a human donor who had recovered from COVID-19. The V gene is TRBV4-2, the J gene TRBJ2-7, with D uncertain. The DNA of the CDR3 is TGTGCCAGCAGCAAAGAACCACAGTTCATCGACGAGCAGTACTTC. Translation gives CASSKEPQFIDEQYF.